This TCR beta chain was documented in a study of naive and memory T cell subsets. RNA was extracted from approximately 2.6 ml of whole blood of healthy adults. TCR cDNA received a 3' ligated oligonucleotide that carried a UMI. The CDR3 length is 14 residues. Losses at the gene ends were 5 bases for V and 4 bases for J; bases not matched to a gene: 5. Germline V CDR1 and CDR2: SGHNT, YENEEA. Reverse transcription of blood and skin TCR RNA was primed at alpha and beta constant regions. The SP2 primer and nested alpha and beta constant region primers amplified ligated cDNA in four rounds. TCRdb re-called the 5' RACE reads through MiXCR, storing one row per CDR3 protein. The table includes 20,000 to 25,000 distinct CDR3 sequences, about 4.4% detected once. This clonotype has at least ten counts.

The V call is TRBV11-3, the J call TRBJ2-7, with TRBD2 identical over 10 bases. The sequence was collected from a male donor in good health. The CDR3 bases are TGTGCCAGCAGCAGGAGCGGGAGGGAGTACGAGCAGTACTTC. This gives the protein CASSRSGREYEQYF.